One and the same sample provided the 21 T cell receptor beta chains below, sequenced in a study of beta chain features in type 1 diabetes. Broader study findings: Significant though moderate, a shortening of TCRB CDR3s appeared in all four CD4+ subsets of Type 1 diabetes patients.

TCRB transcripts that were expressed got sequenced, as all of the isolated RNA had been reverse transcribed. Profiling relied on immunoSEQ multiplex PCR, and the TCRdb table lists in-frame clones only, not all of them. Here the sample spans some 190,000 clones, roughly 8% being singletons. For these receptors, no antigen is known. Sequenced sample: central memory CD4+ T cells from blood. The origin of the receptors is a middle-aged woman with type 1 diabetes.

The gene calls are TRBV9 and TRBJ2-7, with 7 bases aligning to TRBD2. The germline gives CDR1 SGDLS, CDR2 YYNGEE. V was pared by 0 bases and J by 5 bases, with 8 bases of the junction left unmatched. The CDR3 runs to 15 residues. Here the CDR3 reads CASSVAGGKSDEQYF. The CDR3, as DNA: TGTGCCAGCAGCGTAGCGGGGGGAAAGTCGGACGAGCAGTACTTC.

V and J are TRBV5-4 and TRBJ2-1, with D possibly TRBD2 on 6 matching bases. The V end was cut by 0 bases, the J end by 9 bases, with 13 bases between. CDR3 length: 14 amino acids. The germline gives CDR1 SGHNT, CDR2 YYREEE (reference sequence). In DNA form, the CDR3 reads TGTGCCAGCAGCTTGGCGCAGGAGGGGAGTGAGCAGTTCTTC. It codes for CASSLAQEGSEQFF. Together with reference TRBV5-4 and TRBJ2-1, the CDR3 gives the full variable domain: ETGVTQSPTHLIKTRGQQVTLRCSSQSGHNTVSWYQQALGQGPQFIFQYYREEENGRGNFPPRFSGLQFPNYSSELNVNALELDDSALYLCASSLAQEGSEQFFGPGTRLTVL.

This clone showed up just a few times. Germline and junction disagree at one end, which may indicate a read error. The rearrangement joins TRBV27 to TRBJ2-5; tentative D call: TRBD2 (6 bases). The CDR3 consists of 14 residues. Germline CDR1 MNHEY, CDR2 SMNVEV (reference sequence). As DNA, the CDR3 is TGTGCCAGCAGCGAGGAGGGAGGACCAGCCAAGGTTCACTTC. It is translated as CASSEEGGPAKVHF.

This clone came up a few times. The chain couples TRBV2 to TRBJ2-3, with no clear D. This CDR3 spans 12 amino acids. The V and J ends lost 4 bases and 5 bases respectively, with 7 bases between them. CDR1 SNHLY and CDR2 FYNNEI come from the germline V gene. The CDR3 sequence: CASSGGEDTQYF. The CDR3 DNA reads TGTGCCAGCAGTGGCGGAGAAGATACGCAGTATTTT.

This clone was seen a few times. This chain connects TRBV2 to TRBJ1-1; D is undetermined. The V gene lost 2 bases and the J gene lost 6 bases, with 4 bases spanning the gap. This CDR3 region has 11 residues. Germline CDR1 reads SNHLY; CDR2 reads FYNNEI. The CDR3 here is CASSELAEAFF. The CDR3 nucleotides are TGTGCCAGCAGTGAACTTGCTGAAGCTTTCTTT. The variable domain in full, with the rest retrieved from reference TRBV2 and TRBJ1-1, is EPEVTQTPSHQVTQMGQEVILRCVPISNHLYFYWYRQILGQKVEFLVSFYNNEISEKSEIFDDQFSVERPDGSNFTLKIRSTKLEDSAMYFCASSELAEAFFGQGTRLTVV.

This clone showed up just a few times. The chain uses TRBV28 and TRBJ1-2; TRBD1 aligns across 7 bases. V shed 5 bases, J shed 4 bases, and the junction held 16 bases outside the gene matches. Germline V lookup: CDR1 MDHEN, CDR2 SYDVKM. CDR3 length: 17 residues. The CDR3 region is CASSPQIGQGGTYGYTF. The CDR3 DNA reads as TGTGCCAGCAGTCCCCAAATAGGGCAGGGGGGTACCTATGGCTACACCTTC.

The V and J genes are TRBV15 and TRBJ2-1, with 12 bases that match TRBD2. The CDR3 contains 15 residues. Germline values: CDR1 LNHNV, CDR2 YYDKDF (reference sequence). V shed 5 bases, J shed 2 bases, and the junction held 1 base outside the gene matches. This chain's CDR3 is CATSSSGGAYNEQFF. The CDR3 DNA sequence: TGTGCCACCAGCTCTAGCGGGGGGGCCTACAATGAGCAGTTCTTC.

This clone was picked up a small number of times. The V call is TRBV2, the J call TRBJ2-3; D is ambiguous. The CDR3 extends over 15 amino acids. Per the germline V gene, CDR1 is SNHLY and CDR2 is FYNNEI. The V gene lost 3 bases and the J gene lost 3 bases, with 13 bases spanning the gap. CDR3 DNA sequence: TGTGCCAGCAGTGAGAACGACATTGTAACAGATACGCAGTATTTT. Its translation: CASSENDIVTDTQYF. The whole variable domain, remainder taken from reference TRBV2 and TRBJ2-3, is EPEVTQTPSHQVTQMGQEVILRCVPISNHLYFYWYRQILGQKVEFLVSFYNNEISEKSEIFDDQFSVERPDGSNFTLKIRSTKLEDSAMYFCASSENDIVTDTQYFGPGTRLTVL.

This clone was seen more than once but under ten times. The rearrangement uses TRBV4-1 and TRBJ1-1, with D perhaps matching TRBD1 (5 bases). The CDR3 consists of 15 residues. Germline values: CDR1 MGHRA, CDR2 YSYEKL. V shed 0 bases and J shed 1 base, with 9 bases lying between them. The CDR3 protein is CASSQEWQGNTEAFF. The DNA of the CDR3 is TGCGCCAGCAGCCAAGAGTGGCAGGGGAACACTGAAGCTTTCTTT.

The V and J genes are TRBV4-1 and TRBJ1-5; TRBD1 matches 8 bases. Germline values: CDR1 MGHRA, CDR2 YSYEKL. The CDR3 runs 14 residues. V was pared by 4 bases and J by 5 bases, with 4 bases of the junction left unmatched. The CDR3 region is CASSLSTGDQPQHF. DNA of the CDR3: TGCGCCAGCAGCCTCTCGACAGGGGATCAGCCCCAGCATTTT.

This clone has more than one count but fewer than ten. A much larger clone lies one base from this, so it may be a read error. This sample also contains other DNA sequences that code for the same CDR3. The CDR3 bases are TGCGCCAGCAGCGAAGGACAGGCCCAAGGTGGCTACACCTTC. It codes for CASSEGQAQGGYTF. This chain connects TRBV4-1 to TRBJ1-2, with TRBD1 identical over 7 bases. The junction had 10 bases not matched to a gene; V was cut back by 5 bases and J by 7 bases. CDR3 size: 14 residues. The V gene's germline CDR1 is MGHRA and CDR2 YSYEKL.

This clone appeared many times. This rearrangement joins TRBV28 to TRBJ2-7, with 10 bases fitting TRBD1. The V gene end was trimmed by 3 bases and the J gene end by 2 bases; junction bases not matched to a gene: 4. CDR3 length: 15 residues. Germline V CDR1 and CDR2: MDHEN, SYDVKM. The CDR3 DNA is TGTGCCAGCAGTTTCCGGGACAGGGGTACCTACGAGCAGTACTTC. It is translated as CASSFRDRGTYEQYF.

In this sample, this clone turned up a few times. The chain carries TRBV6-6 and TRBJ1-1; D might be TRBD1 (5 bases). The CDR3 is 14 amino acids. The V and J ends lost 6 bases and 2 bases respectively, with 13 bases between them. In germline, CDR1 is MNHNY, CDR2 SVGAGI (reference sequence). The CDR3 protein is CASSDGGGNTEAFF. In DNA form, the CDR3 reads TGTGCCAGCAGCGATGGGGGGGGAAACACTGAAGCTTTCTTT.

This clone was counted only a few times. The chain joins TRBV18 to TRBJ2-2; a possible D gene is TRBD1 (6 bases). The CDR3 has 18 amino acids. V was trimmed by 0 bases and J by 4 bases, leaving 18 bases between them. Germline V gene lookup returns CDR1 KGHSH and CDR2 LQKENI. CDR3 protein: CASSPPGRTARGTGELFF. As DNA, the CDR3 is TGTGCCAGCTCACCACCGGGTAGGACGGCCAGGGGCACCGGGGAGCTGTTTTTT.

This clone has only a few counts. The V and J genes are TRBV7-9 and TRBJ2-7; 8 positions agree with TRBD1. Germline V gene sequence: CDR1 SEHNR, CDR2 FQNEAQ (reference sequence). V was pared by 2 bases and J by 6 bases, with 3 bases of the junction left unmatched. The CDR3 spans 13 residues. The CDR3: CASSLTGTGEQYF. The DNA for the CDR3 is TGTGCCAGCAGCTTAACCGGGACAGGCGAGCAGTACTTC.

This rearrangement joins TRBV30 to TRBJ2-7; D might be TRBD1 (5 bases). Germline assignment: CDR1 GTSNPN and CDR2 SVGIG (reference sequence). The CDR3 runs to 13 residues. Trimming removed 2 bases from V and 3 bases from J, with 11 bases in between. The CDR3 region has the DNA TGTGCCTGGAGTCAGGGCAGAATCTACGAGCAGTACTTC. Translating it yields CAWSQGRIYEQYF.

This clone was seen a few times. The chain employs TRBV5-1 and TRBJ2-7, with TRBD2 matching 7 bases. The CDR3 loop spans 14 amino acids. Trimming at V came to 5 bases and at J to 3 bases, leaving 8 bases not matched to a gene. Germline CDR1 is SGHRS and CDR2 is YFSETQ. The chain's CDR3 is CASRPTGGGYEQYF. The CDR3 DNA follows: TGCGCCAGCAGACCCACGGGGGGTGGCTACGAGCAGTACTTC.

This clone was counted between two and nine times. The V call is TRBV5-8, the J call TRBJ2-1; unclear D gene. Per the germline V gene, CDR1 is SGHTS and CDR2 is YDEGEE. V was trimmed by 2 bases and J by 6 bases, leaving 9 bases between them. The CDR3 totals 13 residues. The CDR3 DNA reads TGTGCCAGCAGCTTCGACTCAGTCAATGAGCAGTTCTTC. Translated, it gives CASSFDSVNEQFF.

In this sample, this clone turned up a few times. This sequence joins TRBV7-9 and TRBJ2-7; D is possibly TRBD1 (6 bases). The V end was cut by 5 bases, the J end by 3 bases, with 17 bases between. In germline, CDR1 is SEHNR, CDR2 FQNEAQ (reference sequence). This CDR3 is built from 15 residues. The CDR3 loop is CASSALQGVSYEQYF. DNA of the CDR3: TGTGCCAGCAGCGCGCTACAGGGCGTTAGCTACGAGCAGTACTTC.

This chain joins TRBV6-5 and TRBJ2-7; unclear D gene. The V gene lost 6 bases and the J gene lost 0 bases, with 9 bases spanning the gap. CDR1 and CDR2 (germline): MNHEY, SVGAGI. This CDR3 is 13 amino acids long. The CDR3 spells CASSQTFSYEQYF. Here the CDR3 DNA reads TGTGCCAGCAGCCAGACATTCTCCTACGAGCAGTACTTC.

This clone was detected only once. This rearrangement joins TRBV5-4 to TRBJ1-6; 8 bases line up with TRBD1. This CDR3 contains 18 residues. Unmatched junction bases numbered 11, after V lost 0 bases and J lost 6 bases. The germline V gene has CDR1 SGHNT and CDR2 YYREEE (reference sequence). CDR3 protein: CASSLEGWAGQANSPLHF. DNA for the CDR3: TGTGCCAGCAGCTTGGAGGGATGGGCGGGACAGGCTAATTCACCCCTCCACTTT.